This entry lists 30 T cell receptor beta chains sequenced from one sample in a study of T cell responses to AZD1222 COVID-19 vaccine. TCRdb's copy holds only in-frame clones and misses some; the assay was immunoSEQ multiplex PCR. The sample includes about 73,000 clones, about 87% seen only once; the top ten take around 19%. Sample: peripheral blood, taken on day 0 of AZD1222 vaccination. The origin of the receptors is an adult in good health.

The chain recombines TRBV4-2 with TRBJ1-2, with TRBD1 matching over 7 bases. The CDR3 covers 14 residues. Trimming took 2 bases from V and 8 from J; bases not matched to a gene: 8. Germline CDR1 reads LGHNA; CDR2 reads YNFKEQ. This CDR3 reads CASSQRTGEGGYTF. For the CDR3, the DNA is TGTGCCAGCAGCCAACGTACAGGGGAGGGAGGCTACACCTTC.

The chain couples TRBV5-4 to TRBJ1-1, with D maybe TRBD1 (6 bases). Germline V lookup: CDR1 SGHNT, CDR2 YYREEE (reference sequence). The CDR3 sequence is 13 residues long. The germline V and J ends were trimmed by 5 bases and 6 bases, with 14 bases remaining between them. DNA for the CDR3: TGTGCCAGCAGAACAGGGTCCGGACCTGAAGCTTTCTTT. It yields the protein CASRTGSGPEAFF. The full variable domain, with the rest looked up from reference TRBV5-4 and TRBJ1-1, is ETGVTQSPTHLIKTRGQQVTLRCSSQSGHNTVSWYQQALGQGPQFIFQYYREEENGRGNFPPRFSGLQFPNYSSELNVNALELDDSALYLCASRTGSGPEAFFGQGTRLTVV.

The CDR3 DNA reads as TGTGCCATAGGGACGGAACGTAATCAGCCCCAGCATTTT. It encodes CAIGTERNQPQHF. The chain couples TRBV6-5 to TRBJ1-5, with D possibly matching TRBD1 (5 bases). The CDR3 loop spans 13 amino acids. Germline CDR1 MNHEY, CDR2 SVGAGI. V dropped 10 bases and J dropped 4 bases, with 14 bases sitting between them.

The chain is built from TRBV11-3 and TRBJ2-7; D assignment may be TRBD1 or TRBD2 (5 bases each). There are 12 residues in the CDR3. Germline loops: CDR1 SGHNT, CDR2 YENEEA. V was cut by 1 base and J by 7 bases, with 8 bases left in between. This chain's CDR3 is CASSLAGQEQYF. The CDR3 DNA reads as TGTGCCAGCAGCTTAGCGGGGCAAGAGCAGTACTTC.

By its share, this clone is medium-sized (0.01 to 0.1%). The V gene is TRBV6-2 or TRBV6-3, the J gene TRBJ2-2; maybe TRBD2 (5 bases). The ends were cut back, 2 bases at V and 4 bases at J, with 11 bases in the middle. In germline, CDR1 is MNHEY, CDR2 SVGEGT. The CDR3 spans 15 residues. This CDR3 is CASSYEGLSTGELFF. The DNA of the CDR3 is TGTGCCAGCAGTTACGAGGGCCTAAGCACCGGGGAGCTGTTTTTT.

V gene TRBV11-1 combines with J gene TRBJ1-6, with a tentative D call TRBD1 (6 bases). CDR1 and CDR2 (germline): SGHAT, FQDESV (reference sequence). V was clipped by 6 bases and J by 8 bases, with 17 bases between them. This CDR3 contains 15 residues. CDR3 DNA sequence: TGTGCCAGCAGACAAACCGGGACACTAGATTCACCCCTCCACTTT. This encodes CASRQTGTLDSPLHF.

This chain joins TRBV5-1 and TRBJ2-1, with D possibly being TRBD1 or TRBD2 (5 bases each). V was clipped by 0 bases and J by 9 bases, with 7 bases between them. Germline CDR1 and CDR2: SGHRS and YFSETQ. This CDR3 is 12 amino acids long. Written as DNA, the CDR3 is TGCGCCAGCAGCTTGGCAGGGAGTGAGCAGTTCTTC. This sequence encodes CASSLAGSEQFF.

The chain combines TRBV19 with TRBJ2-7; D is unresolved. This CDR3 region has 14 residues. V gave up 6 bases and J gave up 1 base, with 13 bases separating them. Germline values: CDR1 LNHDA, CDR2 SQIVND (reference sequence). This CDR3 reads CASSRTGRSYEQYF. Written as DNA, the CDR3 is TGTGCCAGTAGCCGAACCGGACGGTCCTACGAGCAGTACTTC.

The chain joins TRBV25-1 to TRBJ1-6; maybe TRBD1 (6 bases). CDR1 is MGHDK and CDR2 is SYGVNS in the germline V gene. The CDR3 spans 17 residues. Trimming took off 6 bases at V and 2 bases at J, with 17 bases between the two ends. The CDR3: CASRVSGGRTYNSPLHF. The CDR3 DNA reads as TGTGCCAGCAGGGTTTCGGGGGGCCGTACCTATAATTCACCCCTCCACTTT.

The chain recombines TRBV6-5 with TRBJ1-5; 7 nucleotides line up with TRBD1. The V gene's germline CDR1 is MNHEY and CDR2 SVGAGI. CDR3 length: 14 residues. Germline trimming cut 7 bases from V and 4 bases from J; bases unmatched to any gene: 7. This CDR3 reads CASKMTGRNQPQHF. The DNA for the CDR3 is TGTGCCAGCAAGATGACAGGGAGGAATCAGCCCCAGCATTTT.

V gene TRBV6-1 combines with J gene TRBJ1-3, with D uncertain. CDR1 MNHNS and CDR2 SASEGT come from the germline V gene. The ends were cut back, 0 bases at V and 0 bases at J, with 6 bases in the middle. The CDR3 totals 15 residues. CDR3 protein: CASSEADYSGNTIYF. CDR3 nucleotide sequence: TGTGCCAGCAGTGAAGCAGATTACTCTGGAAACACCATATATTTT.

The gene calls are TRBV19 and TRBJ2-3; D possibly corresponds to TRBD1 (6 bases). Germline lookup yields CDR1 LNHDA and CDR2 SQIVND (reference sequence). V was pared by 5 bases and J by 0 bases, with 9 bases between. There are 14 residues in the CDR3. In DNA, the CDR3 is TGTGCCAGTAGTGGTACAGGGAGCACAGATACGCAGTATTTT. Its translation: CASSGTGSTDTQYF.

Worth noting for this clone: One end of the junction varies from germline; a read error may be responsible. V and J are TRBV7-7 and TRBJ2-3; tentatively, D is TRBD1 (5 bases). Germline lookup yields CDR1 SSHAT and CDR2 FNYEAQ (reference sequence). This CDR3 spans 15 amino acids. As DNA, the CDR3 is TGTGCTAGCAGGTCCCCTCGGTGGGGCGCAGATACGCAGTATTTT. It translates to CASRSPRWGADTQYF.

This clone was seen once. The chain carries TRBV13 and TRBJ2-7; 7 bases match TRBD1. CDR3 length equals 16 residues. V shed 4 bases and J 2 bases; nucleotides not matched to a gene: 11. From germline, CDR1 is PRHDT and CDR2 FYEKMQ (reference sequence). The CDR3 DNA sequence: TGTGCCAGCAGCTCAGAGCCGGGACAGTTACCCTACGAGCAGTACTTC. Its protein product is CASSSEPGQLPYEQYF.

This clone was seen only once. The chain recombines TRBV11-1 with TRBJ2-3, with 7 bases matching TRBD2. The V gene's germline CDR1 is SGHAT and CDR2 FQDESV (reference sequence). The CDR3 consists of 15 residues. Trimming at V came to 2 bases and at J to 1 base, leaving 3 bases not matched to a gene. CDR3 bases: TGTGCCAGCAGCTTACAGCGGGGCCGCACAGATACGCAGTATTTT. Encoded protein: CASSLQRGRTDTQYF.

The chain carries TRBV9 and TRBJ1-1; no definite D call. Trimming shortened V by 4 bases and J by 1 base, and 5 bases separated the two germline ends. The CDR3 has 12 residues. The germline CDR1 and CDR2 sequences are SGDLS and YYNGEE. The CDR3 DNA follows: TGTGCCAGCAGCAGGCCGAACACTGAAGCTTTCTTT. It encodes CASSRPNTEAFF.

V usage is TRBV28 and J usage is TRBJ1-2; 9 nucleotides match TRBD1. In germline, CDR1 is MDHEN, CDR2 SYDVKM. Unmatched junction bases numbered 4, after V lost 2 bases and J lost 3 bases. The CDR3 extends over 15 amino acids. CDR3 residues: CASSLGGTGYYGYTF. DNA of the CDR3: TGTGCCAGCAGTTTAGGTGGGACAGGGTACTATGGCTACACCTTC.

The rearrangement joins TRBV24-1 to TRBJ1-4; 7 bases are a match to TRBD1. Germline loops: CDR1 KGHDR, CDR2 SFDVKD. V lost 9 bases to trimming and J lost 6 bases; unmatched junction nucleotides: 3. CDR3 length: 12 amino acids. Written as DNA, the CDR3 is TGTGCCACCGAGGGGGCTGATGAAAAACTGTTTTTT. Translated, it gives CATEGADEKLFF.

The rearrangement joins TRBV3-1 (or the pseudogene TRBV3-2) to TRBJ2-7, with D possibly being TRBD2 (5 bases). The germline V gene encodes CDR1 LGHDT and CDR2 YNNKEL (reference sequence). CDR3 size: 14 residues. Trimming took 2 bases from V and 4 from J, leaving 12 bases between them. The CDR3 is CASSQIDAGYEQYF. CDR3 sequence (DNA): TGTGCCAGCAGCCAAATAGATGCGGGTTACGAGCAGTACTTC.

The J gene is TRBJ2-7, the V gene TRBV3-1 (or the pseudogene TRBV3-2); D could derive from TRBD1 or TRBD2 (5 bases each). This CDR3 has 14 residues. CDR1 LGHDT and CDR2 YNNKEL come from the germline V gene (reference sequence). V was pared by 4 bases and J by 5 bases, with 15 bases between. DNA of the CDR3: TGTGCCAGCAGCCCTATTCCGGGGCCCAACGAGCAGTACTTC. Translating it yields CASSPIPGPNEQYF.

The gene calls are TRBV15 and TRBJ1-1; TRBD1 matches at 7 bases. The CDR3 sequence is 15 residues long. With 5 bases clipped from V and 3 bases from J, the junction kept 9 bases outside the gene matches. Germline CDR1 is LNHNV and CDR2 is YYDKDF (reference sequence). The CDR3 region has the DNA TGTGCCACCAGCTTAAGTCAGGGGGAGGACACTGAAGCTTTCTTT. This gives the protein CATSLSQGEDTEAFF.

The CDR3 region has the DNA TGCGCCAGCAGCCCCGGGACTAGCGGGGCCTATGAGCAGTTCTTC. Its translation: CASSPGTSGAYEQFF. This rearrangement joins TRBV4-3 to TRBJ2-1; 13 nucleotides match TRBD2. The CDR3 consists of 15 residues. Trimming took 4 bases from V and 8 from J; bases not matched to a gene: 5. CDR1 is LGHNA and CDR2 is YSLEER in the germline V gene.

The chain recombines TRBV14 with TRBJ2-3; 14 nucleotides match TRBD2. This CDR3 region has 19 residues. J was trimmed by 4 bases and V by 3 bases; bases with no gene match: 12. Germline values: CDR1 SGHDN, CDR2 FVKESK. The CDR3 bases are TGTGCCAGCAGCCATATTACCGGGACTAGCGGGGGTGGTGCAGATACGCAGTATTTT. It yields the protein CASSHITGTSGGGADTQYF. Complete variable domain (other parts from reference TRBV14 and TRBJ2-3): EAGVTQFPSHSVIEKGQTVTLRCDPISGHDNLYWYRRVMGKEIKFLLHFVKESKQDESGMPNNRFLAERTGGTYSTLKVQPAELEDSGVYFCASSHITGTSGGGADTQYFGPGTRLTVL.

The rearrangement joins TRBV20-1 to TRBJ2-7, with a tentative D call TRBD2 (5 bases). The length of the CDR3 is 11 residues. Germline V gene data show CDR1 as DFQATT and CDR2 as SNEGSKA (reference sequence). The germline V and J ends were trimmed by 3 bases and 7 bases, with 10 bases remaining between them. CDR3 region: CSARRVEEQYF. In DNA form, the CDR3 reads TGCAGTGCTAGGAGGGTTGAGGAGCAGTACTTC.

About this clone itself: Other nucleotide sequences from this sample produce the same CDR3. The chain employs TRBV20-1 and TRBJ2-7; the D is unclear. Trimming left V 3 bases short and J 3 bases short, with 6 bases between. Germline CDR1 DFQATT, CDR2 SNEGSKA (reference sequence). The CDR3 extends over 11 amino acids. The CDR3 sequence: CSARGGYEQYF. CDR3 DNA: TGCAGTGCTAGGGGTGGCTACGAGCAGTACTTC.

This clone was counted between two and nine times. The CDR3 spells CASTPRVAGGDEQFF. For the CDR3, the DNA is TGTGCCAGCACCCCCAGGGTAGCGGGGGGGGATGAGCAGTTCTTC. V gene TRBV6-5 combines with J gene TRBJ2-1, with 11 bases matching TRBD2. Trimming removed 7 bases from V and 8 bases from J; junction bases left unmatched: 10. CDR1 and CDR2 (germline): MNHEY, SVGAGI. This CDR3 has 15 residues.

The chain joins TRBV15 to TRBJ2-7; D gene unclear. The CDR3 is 13 residues long. Germline values: CDR1 LNHNV, CDR2 YYDKDF (reference sequence). Between the trimmed V and J ends, which lost 0 bases and 9 bases, there was a span of 12 bases. This CDR3 is CATSRDLGFWQYF. The CDR3 DNA sequence: TGTGCCACCAGCAGAGATCTAGGTTTCTGGCAGTACTTC.

V gene TRBV19 combines with J gene TRBJ2-7, with TRBD2 identical over 7 bases. Germline trimming cut 3 bases from V and 4 bases from J; bases unmatched to any gene: 15. The length of the CDR3 is 17 residues. Per the germline V gene, CDR1 is LNHDA and CDR2 is SQIVND (reference sequence). This chain's CDR3 is CASSIVEYWGGEYEQYF. In nucleotides, the CDR3 is TGTGCCAGTAGTATTGTGGAGTACTGGGGAGGGGAATACGAGCAGTACTTC.

This clone showed up just a few times. CDR3 sequence reads: CASSDVDSIYGYTF. In DNA form, the CDR3 reads TGTGCCAGCAGTGACGTCGACAGCATCTATGGCTACACCTTC. The V call is TRBV6-1, the J call TRBJ1-2; tentative D call: TRBD1 (5 bases). This CDR3 contains 14 residues. V dropped 3 bases and J dropped 4 bases, with 12 bases sitting between them. CDR1 and CDR2 (germline): MNHNS, SASEGT.

V and J are TRBV30 and TRBJ2-1; TRBD1 might be the D (6 bases). This CDR3 spans 13 amino acids. V dropped 2 bases and J dropped 12 bases, with 17 bases sitting between them. Germline-derived CDR1 and CDR2 are GTSNPN and SVGIG (reference sequence). The CDR3 loop is CAWSRGTGRGQFF. Written as DNA, the CDR3 is TGTGCCTGGAGTAGAGGGACGGGCAGGGGGCAGTTCTTC.